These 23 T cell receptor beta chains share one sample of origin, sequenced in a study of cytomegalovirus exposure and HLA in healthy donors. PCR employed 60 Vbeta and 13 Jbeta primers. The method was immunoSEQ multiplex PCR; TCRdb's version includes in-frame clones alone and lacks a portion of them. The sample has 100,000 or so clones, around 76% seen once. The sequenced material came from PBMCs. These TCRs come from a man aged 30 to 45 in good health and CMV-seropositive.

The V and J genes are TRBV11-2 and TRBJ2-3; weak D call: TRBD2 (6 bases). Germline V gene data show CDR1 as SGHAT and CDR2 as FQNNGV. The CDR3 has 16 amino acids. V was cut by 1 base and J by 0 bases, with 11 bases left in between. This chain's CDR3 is CASSLGARGSTDTQYF. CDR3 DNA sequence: TGTGCCAGCAGCTTAGGAGCGCGGGGCAGCACAGATACGCAGTATTTT.

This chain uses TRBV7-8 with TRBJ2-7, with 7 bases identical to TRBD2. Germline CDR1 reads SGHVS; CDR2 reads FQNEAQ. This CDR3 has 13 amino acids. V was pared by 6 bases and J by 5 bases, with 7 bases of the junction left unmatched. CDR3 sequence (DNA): TGTGCCAGCAGTTCACGGGGGGAGAACGAGCAGTACTTC. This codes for CASSSRGENEQYF.

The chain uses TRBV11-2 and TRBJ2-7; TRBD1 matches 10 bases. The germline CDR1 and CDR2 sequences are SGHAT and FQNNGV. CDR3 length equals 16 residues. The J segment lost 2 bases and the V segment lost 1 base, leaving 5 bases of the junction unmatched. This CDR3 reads CASSLAGQGVTYEQYF. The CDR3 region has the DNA TGTGCCAGCAGCTTAGCTGGACAGGGGGTAACCTACGAGCAGTACTTC.

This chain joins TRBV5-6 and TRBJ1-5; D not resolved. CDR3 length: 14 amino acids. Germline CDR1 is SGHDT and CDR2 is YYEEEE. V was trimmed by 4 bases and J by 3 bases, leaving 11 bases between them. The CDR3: CASSRRYYNQPQHF. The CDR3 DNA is TGTGCCAGCAGCCGACGATACTACAATCAGCCCCAGCATTTT.

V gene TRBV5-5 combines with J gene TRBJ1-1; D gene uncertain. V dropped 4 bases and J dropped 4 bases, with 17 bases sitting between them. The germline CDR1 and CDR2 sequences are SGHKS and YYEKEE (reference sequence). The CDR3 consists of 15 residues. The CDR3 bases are TGTGCCAGCAGCCTGGGCTTGAGTTTTGGCACTGAAGCTTTCTTT. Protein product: CASSLGLSFGTEAFF.

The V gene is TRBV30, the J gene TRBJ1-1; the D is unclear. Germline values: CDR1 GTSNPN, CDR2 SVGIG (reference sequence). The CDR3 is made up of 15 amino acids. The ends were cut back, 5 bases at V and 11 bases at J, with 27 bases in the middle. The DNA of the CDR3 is TGTGCCTGGCAAACTCATCCGGGAGGAGGTGTAAGTGCTTTCTTT. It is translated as CAWQTHPGGGVSAFF.

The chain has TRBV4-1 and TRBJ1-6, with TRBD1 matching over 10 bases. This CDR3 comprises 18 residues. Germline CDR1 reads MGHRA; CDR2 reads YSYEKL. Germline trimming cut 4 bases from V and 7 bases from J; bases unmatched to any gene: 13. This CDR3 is CASSPGQGVSGRNSPLHF. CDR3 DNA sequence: TGCGCCAGCAGCCCCGGACAGGGGGTCAGTGGAAGGAATTCACCCCTCCACTTT.

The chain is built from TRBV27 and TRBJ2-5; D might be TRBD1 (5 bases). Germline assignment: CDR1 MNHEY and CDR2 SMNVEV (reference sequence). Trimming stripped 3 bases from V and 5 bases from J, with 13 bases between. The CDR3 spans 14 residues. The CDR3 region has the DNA TGTGCCAGCAGTTTGCAGGGTCTTATGGAGACCCAGTACTTC. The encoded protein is CASSLQGLMETQYF.

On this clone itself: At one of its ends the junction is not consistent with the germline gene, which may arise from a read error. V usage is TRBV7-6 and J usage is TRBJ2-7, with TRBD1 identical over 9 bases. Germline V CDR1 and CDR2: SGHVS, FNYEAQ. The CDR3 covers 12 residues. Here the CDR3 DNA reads TGCGCAACCGGGACAGGGTGGTACGAGCAGTACTTC. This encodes CATGTGWYEQYF.

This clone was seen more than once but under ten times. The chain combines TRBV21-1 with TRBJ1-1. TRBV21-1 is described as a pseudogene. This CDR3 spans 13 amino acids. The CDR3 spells CASNLCRSTEAFF. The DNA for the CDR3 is TGTGCCAGCAACTTGTGTCGGAGCACTGAAGCTTTCTTT.

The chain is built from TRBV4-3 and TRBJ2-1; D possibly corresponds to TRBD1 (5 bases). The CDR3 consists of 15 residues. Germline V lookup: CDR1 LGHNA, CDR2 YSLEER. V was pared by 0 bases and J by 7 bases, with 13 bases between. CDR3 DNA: TGCGCCAGCAGCCAAGATGGGGCCCGGCAGAATGAGCAGTTCTTC. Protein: CASSQDGARQNEQFF.

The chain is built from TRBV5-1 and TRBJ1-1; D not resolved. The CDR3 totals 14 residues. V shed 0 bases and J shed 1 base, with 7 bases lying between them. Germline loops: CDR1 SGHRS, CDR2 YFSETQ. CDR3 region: CASSLAAGNTEAFF. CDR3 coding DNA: TGCGCCAGCAGCTTGGCCGCAGGGAACACTGAAGCTTTCTTT.

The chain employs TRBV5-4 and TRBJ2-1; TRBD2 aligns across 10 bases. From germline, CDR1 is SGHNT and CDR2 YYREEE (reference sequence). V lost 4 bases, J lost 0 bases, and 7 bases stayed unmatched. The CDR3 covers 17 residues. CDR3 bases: TGTGCCAGCAGCCCCGGACTAGCGGAACGCTCCTACAATGAGCAGTTCTTC. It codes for CASSPGLAERSYNEQFF.

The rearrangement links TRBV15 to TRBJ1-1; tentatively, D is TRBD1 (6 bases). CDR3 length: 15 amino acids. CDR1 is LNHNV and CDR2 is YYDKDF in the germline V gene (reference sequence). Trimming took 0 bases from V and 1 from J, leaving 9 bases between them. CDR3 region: CATSRDIGGNTEAFF. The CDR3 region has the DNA TGTGCCACCAGCAGAGACATAGGGGGGAACACTGAAGCTTTCTTT.

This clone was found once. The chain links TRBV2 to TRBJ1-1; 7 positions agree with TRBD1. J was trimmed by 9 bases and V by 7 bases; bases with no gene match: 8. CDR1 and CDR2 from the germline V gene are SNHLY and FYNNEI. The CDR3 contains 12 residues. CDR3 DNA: TGTGCCAGCACCCTACCACAGGGGCAAGCTTTCTTT. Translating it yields CASTLPQGQAFF.

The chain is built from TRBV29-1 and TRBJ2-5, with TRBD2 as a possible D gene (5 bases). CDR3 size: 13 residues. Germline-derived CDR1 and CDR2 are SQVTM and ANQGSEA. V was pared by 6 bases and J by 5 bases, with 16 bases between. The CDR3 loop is CSVRPRDHETQYF. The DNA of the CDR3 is TGCAGCGTAAGACCGAGGGATCACGAGACCCAGTACTTC.

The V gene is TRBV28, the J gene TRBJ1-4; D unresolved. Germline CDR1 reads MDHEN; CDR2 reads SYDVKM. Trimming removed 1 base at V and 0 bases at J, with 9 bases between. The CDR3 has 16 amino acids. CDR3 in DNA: TGTGCCAGCAGTTTATTCGGTTCTGCAACTAATGAAAAACTGTTTTTT. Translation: CASSLFGSATNEKLFF.

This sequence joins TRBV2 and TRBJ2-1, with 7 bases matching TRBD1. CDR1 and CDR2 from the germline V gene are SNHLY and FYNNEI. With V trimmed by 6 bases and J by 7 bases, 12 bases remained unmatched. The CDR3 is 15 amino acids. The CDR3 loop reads CASRRNRGEENEQFF. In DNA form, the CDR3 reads TGTGCCAGCAGGAGGAACAGGGGAGAGGAAAATGAGCAGTTCTTC. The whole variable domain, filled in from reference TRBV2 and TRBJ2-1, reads EPEVTQTPSHQVTQMGQEVILRCVPISNHLYFYWYRQILGQKVEFLVSFYNNEISEKSEIFDDQFSVERPDGSNFTLKIRSTKLEDSAMYFCASRRNRGEENEQFFGPGTRLTVL.

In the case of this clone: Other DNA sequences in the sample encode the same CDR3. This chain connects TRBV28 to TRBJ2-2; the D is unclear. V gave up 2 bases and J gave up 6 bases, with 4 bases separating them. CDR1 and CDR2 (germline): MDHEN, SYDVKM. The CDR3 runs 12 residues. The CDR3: CASSLRAGELFF. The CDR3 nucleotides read TGTGCCAGCAGTTTACGTGCCGGGGAGCTGTTTTTT.

This CDR3 is CASTTTGVAHYGYTF. The CDR3 DNA reads TGTGCCAGTACCACGACAGGGGTCGCCCACTATGGCTACACCTTC. V gene TRBV19 combines with J gene TRBJ1-2, with 8 bases fitting TRBD1. The CDR3 spans 15 residues. Germline V gene lookup returns CDR1 LNHDA and CDR2 SQIVND (reference sequence). With V trimmed by 7 bases and J by 3 bases, 10 bases remained unmatched. Full variable domain (rest looked up from reference TRBV19 and TRBJ1-2): DGGITQSPKYLFRKEGQNVTLSCEQNLNHDAMYWYRQDPGQGLRLIYYSQIVNDFQKGDIAEGYSVSREKKESFPLTVTSAQKNPTAFYLCASTTTGVAHYGYTFGSGTRLTVV.

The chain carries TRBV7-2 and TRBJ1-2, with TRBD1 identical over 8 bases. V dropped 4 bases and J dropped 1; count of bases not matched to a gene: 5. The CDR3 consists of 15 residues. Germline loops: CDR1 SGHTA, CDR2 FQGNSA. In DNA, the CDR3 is TGTGCCAGCAGCTCAGGGGGCCCCCTTAACTATGGCTACACCTTC. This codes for CASSSGGPLNYGYTF.

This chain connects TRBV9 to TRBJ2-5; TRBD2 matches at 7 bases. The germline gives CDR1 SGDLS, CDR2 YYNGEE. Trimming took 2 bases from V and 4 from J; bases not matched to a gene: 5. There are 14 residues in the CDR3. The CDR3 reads CASSVGGRTETQYF. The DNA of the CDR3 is TGTGCCAGCAGCGTGGGGGGGAGGACAGAGACCCAGTACTTC.

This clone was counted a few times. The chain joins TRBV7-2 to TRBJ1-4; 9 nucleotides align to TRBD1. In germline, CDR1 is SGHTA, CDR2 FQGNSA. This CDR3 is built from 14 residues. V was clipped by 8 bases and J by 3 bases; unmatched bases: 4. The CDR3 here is CASGQGLANEKLFF. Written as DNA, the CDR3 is TGTGCCAGCGGACAGGGGCTCGCTAATGAAAAACTGTTTTTT.